The present entry profiles one T cell receptor beta chain with its context. Its antigen is unknown. The input lacks base qualities; no much larger clone sits a single base away. The CDR3 spans 13 residues, from the cysteine through the phenylalanine. The kept DNA is CDR3 alone, 39 bases in frame from the first base. From V the trimming removes 5 bases and from J it removes 5 bases, while the gene matches leave 4 bases of the junction unaccounted for. The germline V gene (reference sequence) sets CDR1 to SEHNR and CDR2 to FQNEAQ. This sample was taken from a study of T cell responses to AZD1222 COVID-19 vaccine listed by TCRdb under 2021. About the full investigation: AZD1222 recipients given second doses at about 4 weeks or at about 12 weeks were pooled, since spike-specific TCR depth and breadth were not found to differ between the two schedules. TCR sequencing covered some 240 trial participants: approximately 200 given two doses of AZD1222 and about 26 given two doses of MenACWY control vaccine. Trial participants were enrolled by age into 18-55, 56-69 and 70-plus year subgroups, with roughly 150, 30 and 60 TCR-sequenced participants respectively. Broader findings and caveats from the paper: Because no day 14 peak-response samples were available, the repertoires could be characterized only after the peak T cell response. Participants were mostly white British, with more females than males. The authors suggested clonal diversity may have been underestimated. The 56-69-year group was small, and its depth increase did not reach significance, likely because of low power. After two AZD1222 doses, spike-specific TCR breadth and depth were significantly higher than at day 0 and than in MenACWY recipients. The vaccine-associated CD4 TCRs covered the entire spike protein, and the dominant responses fell in regions 160-218 and 743-854. Reportedly, almost half of the unique spike-specific TCRs recognized epitopes lying outside the regions that are mutated in the B.1.351 and B.1.1.7 variants. Conclusions about previously exposed vaccinees are limited because only six or seven AZD1222 recipients were SARS-CoV-2 seropositive at baseline.

The CDR3 regions of human TCRbeta chains were analyzed by immunosequencing. In the original analysis: Repertoire TCRs were matched against a reference library of SARS-CoV-2-specific TCRs generated with the MIRA antigen-specificity platform. Breadth was defined as the fraction of unique TCRs that were SARS-CoV-2-associated, and depth was defined as the fraction of total T cells that were SARS-CoV-2-associated. Using the MIRA data, each spike-specific TCR was assigned both to the spike region to which the TCR was reactive and to a CD4 or CD8 class. Log10-transformed breadth and depth values were compared by one-way ANOVA with Sidak's multiple comparisons tests. TCRdb obtained this table from immuneACCESS and retained in-frame rearrangements with V and J assigned. These tables miss some clones; where compared with another copy, unresolved V genes account for less than half of the shortfall, and the remainder is unexplained. The V and J calls and the clone size are those of that table, but D and trimming were determined from the DNA. This sample has 100,000 to 150,000 clones in its table, and 92% of those were observed once. 13% to 15% of the sample is taken by the ten largest.

In the paper's terms, the time point label means: baseline before first vaccination. The vaccinee samples were drawn from two UK trials, COV001 and COV002, one of which was a single-blind randomized controlled phase 2/3 trial testing AZD1222 (ChAdOx1 nCoV-19) in healthy adults. For TCRbeta chain sequencing, PBMC samples were collected from trial participants at day 0 and at day 28 after the second dose. The origin of this receptor is an adult in good health. This sample comprised peripheral blood, obtained on day 0 of AZD1222 vaccination. The V gene is TRBV7-9 and the J gene is TRBJ2-7; 9 nucleotides in the junction match TRBD1. CDR3 reads: CASSRQGVDEQYF. The DNA reads TGTGCCAGCAGCAGACAGGGGGTCGACGAGCAGTACTTC.